Listed below are T cell receptor beta chains from one sample, sequenced in a study of blood T cell repertoires in COVID-19. The table came from immunoSEQ multiplex PCR; TCRdb's copy has only in-frame clones and leaves some out. The sample holds over 400,000 clones, just over 85% seen once. Sequenced: peripheral blood. The receptor source for this set is a woman aged 25 to 39 with active or convalescent COVID-19. Each CDR3 is given with its conserved first and last residue. Each record gives: V gene, clone size, J gene, D gene, CDR3 DNA, CDR3 protein. D genes are given only for firm matches. Only part of the rows carry a size: once, few, many, or a class if the clone is expanded.

TRBV19,.,TRBJ2-7,.,TGTGCCAGTAGCTCCCGCGCCGGACAGTTTCCCTACGAGCAGTACTTC,CASSSRAGQFPYEQYF
TRBV19,.,TRBJ1-1,.,TGTGCCAGTCTCACGGGGTCTGAAGCTTTCTTT,CASLTGSEAFF
TRBV5-1,.,TRBJ2-1,.,TGCGCCAGCAGCGGGGACTTCTACAATGAGCAGTTCTTC,CASSGDFYNEQFF
TRBV6-5,.,TRBJ2-3,.,TGTGCCAGCAAAACGGGGGTGGGCACAGATACGCAGTATTTT,CASKTGVGTDTQYF
TRBV29-1,few,TRBJ1-5,TRBD1,TGCAGCGTCGCTCAGGGGGCTAGCAATCAGCCCCAGCATTTT,CSVAQGASNQPQHF
TRBV5-1,.,TRBJ2-7,.,TGCGCCAGCAGCCCTTACCCCCTGCAGAAACACTACGAGCAGTACTTC,CASSPYPLQKHYEQYF
TRBV7-2,.,TRBJ2-5,TRBD1,TGTGCCAGCAGCATCCAACGGACAGGCCAAGAGACCCAGTACTTC,CASSIQRTGQETQYF
TRBV29-1,few,TRBJ1-3,TRBD1,TGCAGCGTTTCGACCGGGACAGGGACTGGAAACACCATATATTTT,CSVSTGTGTGNTIYF
TRBV30,.,TRBJ1-3,.,TGTGCCTGGAGTGTCCTGGGGGGTGGAAACACCATATATTTT,CAWSVLGGGNTIYF
TRBV19,few,TRBJ1-6,TRBD1,TGTGCCAGTACCAGTAGTACAGGGGGCCTTTTAGGTTCACCCCTCCACTTT,CASTSSTGGLLGSPLHF
TRBV18,.,TRBJ1-6,TRBD1,TGTGCCAGCTCACCGGGGTCAGGGGGAATCGGTTCACCCCTCCACTTT,CASSPGSGGIGSPLHF
TRBV4-1,.,TRBJ1-5,.,TGCGCCAGCAGCCGGGGCCATCCCCAACCGGATCAGCCCCAGCATTTT,CASSRGHPQPDQPQHF